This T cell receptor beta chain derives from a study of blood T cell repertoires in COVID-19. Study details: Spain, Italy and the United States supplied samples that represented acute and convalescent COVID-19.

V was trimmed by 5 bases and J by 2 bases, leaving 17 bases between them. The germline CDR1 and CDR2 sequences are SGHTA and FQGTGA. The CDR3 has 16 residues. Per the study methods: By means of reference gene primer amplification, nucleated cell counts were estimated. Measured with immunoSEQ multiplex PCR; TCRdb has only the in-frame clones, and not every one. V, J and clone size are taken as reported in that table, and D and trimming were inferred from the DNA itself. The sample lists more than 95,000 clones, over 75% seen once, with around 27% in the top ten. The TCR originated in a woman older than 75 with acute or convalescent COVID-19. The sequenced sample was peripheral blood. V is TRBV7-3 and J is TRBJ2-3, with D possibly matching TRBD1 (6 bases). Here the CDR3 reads CASSPGQNVPTDTQYF. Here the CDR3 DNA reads TGTGCCAGCAGCCCCGGACAGAATGTCCCCACAGATACGCAGTATTTT.